The table lists the clone carrying this T cell receptor beta chain with a few counts. Trimming pared 5 bases from V and 9 bases from J, leaving 20 bases between. The CDR3 runs 15 residues. Germline V gene lookup returns CDR1 SGHTA and CDR2 FQGNSA. Using immunoSEQ multiplex PCR, the repertoire was profiled, and TCRdb retains in-frame clones only, with some absent. The data show more than 25,000 clones, around 76% seen once. The data belong to a study of neoadjuvant nivolumab and ipilimumab in lung cancer. The source material was tumor tissue, sampled after neoadjuvant nivolumab, alone or with ipilimumab, at or shortly before surgery. The chain links TRBV7-2 to TRBJ2-1; possible D gene TRBD2, 5 bases. This clonotype was sampled from an adult with non-small cell lung cancer. The CDR3 loop reads CASSVTSGGLGEQFF. The CDR3 DNA reads as TGTGCCAGCAGCGTAACTAGTGGTGGGTTGGGTGAGCAGTTCTTC.